This passage covers 28 T cell receptor beta chains from one sample sequenced in a study of human T cells and chemical hapten exposure. One entry per CDR3 protein, called by TCRdb with MiXCR from the RACE reads. This sample has roughly 120,000 distinct CDR3 sequences, with 12% found just once. Time point described: patch test 1, 2 weeks after DPC sensitization. As for treatment: therapeutic diphenylcyclopropenone sensitization with weekly scalp DPC. This sample comprised whole blood, obtained in connection with sensitization to the hapten diphenylcyclopropenone (DPC). Source of these receptors: a woman between 50 and 59 years old with alopecia areata. Some clones in this sample may be carry-over from other donors' samples.

This clonotype was found a few times. CDR3 sequence: CASSLSAGRTGTDTQYF. For the CDR3, the DNA is TGTGCCAGCAGTTTATCGGCAGGGAGGACTGGCACAGATACGCAGTATTTT. V and J are TRBV27 and TRBJ2-3; D might be TRBD2 (6 bases). There are 17 residues in the CDR3. Germline V gene lookup returns CDR1 MNHEY and CDR2 SMNVEV (reference sequence). Trimming stripped 0 bases from V and 1 base from J, with 14 bases between.

This clonotype was picked up a small number of times. The chain recombines TRBV5-5 with TRBJ2-7, with D perhaps matching TRBD1 (6 bases). The CDR3 runs 13 residues. The germline V and J ends were trimmed by 4 bases and 3 bases, with 11 bases remaining between them. CDR1 is SGHKS, CDR2 YYEKEE, per germline (reference sequence). The CDR3 is CASSPRGNYEQYF. Written as DNA, the CDR3 is TGTGCCAGCAGCCCGAGGGGGAACTACGAGCAGTACTTC.

This clonotype appeared a few times. The chain couples TRBV18 to TRBJ1-6; 8 bases fit TRBD1. The V gene's germline CDR1 is KGHSH and CDR2 LQKENI. The CDR3 consists of 14 residues. With V trimmed by 2 bases and J by 10 bases, 4 bases remained unmatched. The CDR3 sequence is CASSPGTGDSPLHF. The CDR3 DNA follows: TGTGCCAGCTCACCAGGGACAGGTGACTCACCCCTCCACTTT.

The chain uses TRBV3-1 and TRBJ1-5; no firm D call. The CDR3 is 13 residues long. Germline CDR1 reads LGHDT; CDR2 reads YNNKEL (reference sequence). Trimming left V 0 bases short and J 7 bases short, with 7 bases between. The CDR3 is CASSQDEQQPQHF. The CDR3 DNA is TGTGCCAGCAGCCAAGACGAGCAACAGCCCCAGCATTTT.

This clonotype was seen a few times. The chain employs TRBV11-2 and TRBJ1-1, with TRBD1 identical over 8 bases. The germline gives CDR1 SGHAT, CDR2 FQNNGV. V was pared by 3 bases and J by 0 bases, with 9 bases of the junction left unmatched. This CDR3 spans 17 amino acids. CDR3 amino acids: CASSLRQGARMNTEAFF. Written as DNA, the CDR3 is TGTGCCAGCAGCTTGAGGCAGGGGGCGAGGATGAACACTGAAGCTTTCTTT.

This clonotype was found many times. The J gene is TRBJ1-6, the V gene TRBV4-3, with 9 nucleotides matching TRBD1. Germline lookup yields CDR1 LGHNA and CDR2 YSLEER. The V segment lost 4 bases and the J segment 13 bases; nucleotides outside the gene matches: 8. This CDR3 is built from 14 residues. Here the CDR3 DNA reads TGCGCCAGCAGCCGAGGACAGGGGTTGGTTCCCCTCCACTTT. The encoded protein is CASSRGQGLVPLHF.

The chain uses TRBV29-1 and TRBJ1-1; no firm D call. V dropped 7 bases and J dropped 2 bases, with 8 bases sitting between them. Germline loops: CDR1 SQVTM, CDR2 ANQGSEA. The length of the CDR3 is 11 residues. DNA for the CDR3: TGCAGCGGTCTAGGCAACACTGAAGCTTTCTTT. This translates into CSGLGNTEAFF.

In DNA, the CDR3 is TGTGCCAGCAGCCAAATAGCGGGAGCGGCAGATACGCAGTATTTT. Translation: CASSQIAGAADTQYF. The chain recombines TRBV14 with TRBJ2-3, with 9 bases matching TRBD2. The CDR3 is made up of 15 amino acids. The V and J ends lost 2 bases and 4 bases, in that order; junction bases with no gene match: 4. Per germline, CDR1 SGHDN and CDR2 FVKESK. Complete variable domain (other parts from reference TRBV14 and TRBJ2-3): EAGVTQFPSHSVIEKGQTVTLRCDPISGHDNLYWYRRVMGKEIKFLLHFVKESKQDESGMPNNRFLAERTGGTYSTLKVQPAELEDSGVYFCASSQIAGAADTQYFGPGTRLTVL.

A few counts support this clonotype. This chain connects TRBV5-1 to TRBJ2-1; 11 nucleotides match TRBD2. CDR1 is SGHRS and CDR2 is YFSETQ in the germline V gene. The CDR3 is 14 amino acids. V trimming: 4 bases; J trimming: 6 bases; junction bases outside the gene matches: 3. The CDR3 sequence: CASSPGLAVNEQFF. The CDR3, as DNA: TGCGCCAGCAGCCCGGGACTAGCGGTCAATGAGCAGTTCTTC.

Only a few counts were recorded for this clonotype. This chain connects TRBV4-1 to TRBJ2-3; weak D call: TRBD1 (7 bases). The V gene lost 3 bases and the J gene lost 9 bases, with 13 bases spanning the gap. The CDR3 has 13 amino acids. The germline CDR1 and CDR2 sequences are MGHRA and YSYEKL. The CDR3 loop reads CASSQNRGGTQYF. The CDR3 DNA sequence: TGCGCCAGCAGCCAGAACAGGGGAGGCACGCAGTATTTT.

In its sample, this clonotype was seen a few times. The chain carries TRBV29-1 and TRBJ2-7; D is unclear. Germline V lookup: CDR1 SQVTM, CDR2 ANQGSEA. V was shortened by 4 bases and J by 3 bases, with 13 bases between the two germline ends. There are 13 residues in the CDR3. The CDR3 DNA sequence: TGCAGCGTTGTCGGTGGGGTTGACTACGAGCAGTACTTC. This gives the protein CSVVGGVDYEQYF.

Details on this clonotype: Just one base apart from a much larger clone, this may be a read error. The chain carries TRBV3-1 and TRBJ1-5, with TRBD1 as a possible D gene (6 bases). Per the germline V gene, CDR1 is LGHDT and CDR2 is YNNKEL (reference sequence). The length of the CDR3 is 17 residues. Between the trimmed V and J ends, which lost 1 base and 3 bases, there was a span of 16 bases. The CDR3 sequence is CASSQAGSRGANQPQHF. DNA for the CDR3: TGTGCCAGCAGCCAAGCAGGGTCCAGGGGCGCCAATCAGCCCCAGCATTTT.

V usage is TRBV25-1 and J usage is TRBJ2-1; 10 bases are shared with TRBD2. The V gene's germline CDR1 is MGHDK and CDR2 SYGVNS. This CDR3 comprises 15 residues. The V and J ends lost 1 base and 4 bases, in that order; junction bases with no gene match: 1. The CDR3 loop reads CASSELTSGYNEQFF. The CDR3 region has the DNA TGTGCCAGCAGTGAATTGACTAGCGGGTACAATGAGCAGTTCTTC.

The rearrangement joins TRBV6-5 to TRBJ1-1; 10 nucleotides line up with TRBD1. V was clipped by 6 bases and J by 4 bases; unmatched bases: 5. CDR3 length: 14 residues. CDR1 MNHEY and CDR2 SVGAGI come from the germline V gene. CDR3 nucleotides: TGTGCCAGCAGACCCGGGACAGGGGTCACTGAAGCTTTCTTT. Amino acid sequence: CASRPGTGVTEAFF.

This clonotype was observed a few times. The gene calls are TRBV20-1 and TRBJ2-1; TRBD2 agrees at 8 bases. The CDR3 covers 14 residues. Germline trimming cut 6 bases from V and 10 bases from J; bases unmatched to any gene: 14. Germline CDR1 DFQATT, CDR2 SNEGSKA (reference sequence). CDR3 amino acids: CSATQRETPREQFF. Written as DNA, the CDR3 is TGCAGTGCCACCCAGCGGGAGACCCCTCGGGAGCAGTTCTTC.

Ten or more counts support this clonotype. J is TRBJ2-3 and V is TRBV5-1; possibly TRBD2 for D (6 bases). CDR1 SGHRS and CDR2 YFSETQ come from the germline V gene. The CDR3 contains 17 residues. Trimming shortened V by 5 bases and J by 5 bases, and 24 bases separated the two germline ends. Written as DNA, the CDR3 is TGCGCCAGCAGACTTAAGGCCGGGAGTAGTGGTCGAGATACGCAGTATTTT. Translation gives CASRLKAGSSGRDTQYF. Variable domain in full (rest from reference TRBV5-1 and TRBJ2-3): KAGVTQTPRYLIKTRGQQVTLSCSPISGHRSVSWYQQTPGQGLQFLFEYFSETQRNKGNFPGRFSGRQFSNSRSEMNVSTLELGDSALYLCASRLKAGSSGRDTQYFGPGTRLTVL.

This clonotype was detected a few times. The CDR3 DNA is TGTGCCAGCAGCCAAGTTCCGGCACAGAATCAGCCCCAGCATTTT. Residues: CASSQVPAQNQPQHF. This chain links TRBV4-2 with TRBJ1-5; D remains unclear. Germline lookup yields CDR1 LGHNA and CDR2 YNFKEQ. The CDR3 length is 15 residues. Trimming removed 1 base from V and 4 bases from J, with 11 bases in between.

The V gene is TRBV6-6, the J gene TRBJ2-7; 8 nucleotides agree with TRBD2. Germline V gene data show CDR1 as MNHNY and CDR2 as SVGAGI (reference sequence). This CDR3 region has 17 residues. The ends lost 2 bases at V and 2 bases at J; junction bases unmatched: 11. This chain's CDR3 is CASSYPTSGLSPYEQYF. CDR3 sequence (DNA): TGTGCCAGCAGTTACCCCACTAGCGGCCTCAGCCCCTACGAGCAGTACTTC.

The chain is built from TRBV11-2 and TRBJ2-3, with D unclear. This CDR3 region has 14 residues. The germline V gene encodes CDR1 SGHAT and CDR2 FQNNGV. Trimming shortened V by 8 bases and J by 2 bases, and 14 bases separated the two germline ends. The CDR3 DNA reads as TGTGCCAGCGGATCCCCCCGGTTCACAGATACGCAGTATTTT. Translating it yields CASGSPRFTDTQYF.

This clonotype was counted at least ten times. The genes are TRBV6-5 and TRBJ2-3, with 10 bases identical to TRBD1. From germline, CDR1 is MNHEY and CDR2 SVGAGI. This CDR3 region has 16 residues. J gave up 3 bases and V 5 bases, and 8 bases lay outside the gene matches. The DNA of the CDR3 is TGTGCCAGCAGTACACGGACAGGGGGAACGACAGATACGCAGTATTTT. Its translation: CASSTRTGGTTDTQYF.

In its sample, this clonotype was seen many times. V is TRBV20-1 and J is TRBJ2-1; possible D gene TRBD2, 5 bases. The CDR3 runs 13 residues. V was clipped by 1 base and J by 3 bases, with 7 bases between them. Germline V gene data show CDR1 as DFQATT and CDR2 as SNEGSKA (reference sequence). The CDR3 coding sequence is TGCAGTGCTAGAGTACTAGTCTACAATGAGCAGTTCTTC. The encoded protein is CSARVLVYNEQFF.

This clonotype occurred many times. The chain links TRBV6-2 or TRBV6-3 to TRBJ2-7; maybe TRBD2 (6 bases). Germline lookup yields CDR1 MNHEY and CDR2 SVGEGT. This CDR3 region has 15 residues. The V and J ends lost 4 bases and 0 bases respectively, with 13 bases between them. The CDR3 loop is CASSFEGLPSYEQYF. The CDR3 DNA reads as TGTGCCAGCAGTTTCGAGGGACTCCCCTCCTACGAGCAGTACTTC.

The DNA of the CDR3 is TGTGCCAGCAGCTTCGATCCTAATCAGCCCCAGCATTTT. This encodes CASSFDPNQPQHF. V is TRBV5-5 and J is TRBJ1-5; D remains ambiguous. V gave up 2 bases and J gave up 4 bases, with 7 bases separating them. There are 13 residues in the CDR3. CDR1 and CDR2 from the germline V gene are SGHKS and YYEKEE (reference sequence).

The CDR3 sequence is CASSLASPGWSGNTIYF. In DNA, the CDR3 is TGTGCCAGCAGTTTAGCCTCCCCGGGCTGGTCTGGAAACACCATATATTTT. J is TRBJ1-3 and V is TRBV12-3 or TRBV12-4; no clear D gene. The CDR3 spans 17 residues. The ends were cut back, 0 bases at V and 1 base at J, with 13 bases in the middle.

The genes are TRBV29-1 and TRBJ1-1, with 9 bases that match TRBD1. This CDR3 region has 15 residues. V was clipped by 7 bases and J by 1 base; unmatched bases: 10. Germline CDR1 is SQVTM and CDR2 is ANQGSEA. The CDR3 DNA sequence: TGCAGCGCCCTGGACAGGGGTCGAGGGAACACTGAAGCTTTCTTT. This encodes CSALDRGRGNTEAFF.

The V gene is TRBV5-5, the J gene TRBJ2-2, with TRBD1 identical over 9 bases. Per the germline V gene, CDR1 is SGHKS and CDR2 is YYEKEE (reference sequence). Losses at the gene ends were 4 bases for V and 6 bases for J; bases not matched to a gene: 4. There are 14 residues in the CDR3. CDR3 nucleotides: TGTGCCAGCAGCACCTGGGACAGGGCCGGGGAGCTGTTTTTT. This translates into CASSTWDRAGELFF.

The chain combines TRBV6-2 or TRBV6-3 with TRBJ1-5; a weak D match, TRBD1 (5 bases). The CDR3 extends over 16 amino acids. V shed 5 bases and J shed 7 bases, with 21 bases lying between them. Per germline, CDR1 MNHEY and CDR2 SVGEGT. The CDR3 protein is CASSAPRVRAGQPQHF. CDR3 sequence (DNA): TGTGCCAGCAGTGCCCCCCGTGTCAGGGCAGGACAGCCCCAGCATTTT.

This clonotype showed up many times. The rearrangement uses TRBV24-1 and TRBJ2-1, with D tentatively TRBD1 or TRBD2 (5 bases each). CDR3 length: 16 amino acids. Germline CDR1 KGHDR, CDR2 SFDVKD. With 3 bases removed from V and 4 bases from J, the gap between germline ends came to 15 bases. In DNA form, the CDR3 reads TGTGCCACCAGTGATCCCCGTGGGGGAGAGTACAATGAGCAGTTCTTC. It yields the protein CATSDPRGGEYNEQFF.